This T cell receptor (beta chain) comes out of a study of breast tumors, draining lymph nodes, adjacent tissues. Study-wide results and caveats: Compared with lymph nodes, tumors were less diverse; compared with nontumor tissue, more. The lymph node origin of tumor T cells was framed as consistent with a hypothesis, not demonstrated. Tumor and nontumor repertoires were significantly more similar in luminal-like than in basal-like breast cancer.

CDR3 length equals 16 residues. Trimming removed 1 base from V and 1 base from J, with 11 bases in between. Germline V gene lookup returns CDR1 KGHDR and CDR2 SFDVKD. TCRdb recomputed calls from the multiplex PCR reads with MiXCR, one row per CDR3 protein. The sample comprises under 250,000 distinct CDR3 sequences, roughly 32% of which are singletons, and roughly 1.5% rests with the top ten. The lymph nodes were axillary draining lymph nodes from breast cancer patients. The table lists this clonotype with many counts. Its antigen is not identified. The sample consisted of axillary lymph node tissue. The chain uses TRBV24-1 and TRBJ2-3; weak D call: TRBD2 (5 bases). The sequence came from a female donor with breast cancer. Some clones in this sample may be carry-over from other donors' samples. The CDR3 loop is CATSDLQGLGTDTQYF. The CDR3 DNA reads TGTGCCACCAGTGATTTACAAGGACTTGGCACAGATACGCAGTATTTT.